A single sample is the source of the 7 T cell receptor beta chains below, sequenced in a study of T-cell reconstitution after alpha-beta-depleted transplantation in children. It was with unique molecular identifiers that the TCRbeta library was prepared. TCRdb called the PCR reads again in MiXCR, with one record for every CDR3 protein. The sample lists fewer than 250,000 distinct CDR3 sequences; around a sixth were seen once. Material: PBMCs, mostly from graft donor cells, obtained 360 days after TCRalphabeta/CD19-depleted stem cell transplant. The receptor set was obtained from a male patient aged 2 to 10 who had a stem cell transplant for acute lymphoblastic leukemia, so the T cells may come from the graft donor.

This clonotype occurred many times. The rearrangement joins TRBV20-1 to TRBJ2-2, with 8 bases that match TRBD1. The CDR3 length is 15 residues. The V segment lost 7 bases and the J segment 0 bases; nucleotides outside the gene matches: 7. Per germline, CDR1 DFQATT and CDR2 SNEGSKA (reference sequence). Here the CDR3 reads CSVLRQGPNTGELFF. The DNA of the CDR3 is TGCAGTGTCTTGAGACAGGGGCCGAACACCGGGGAGCTGTTTTTT.

This chain links TRBV14 with TRBJ1-2; maybe TRBD1 (5 bases). Germline CDR1 SGHDN, CDR2 FVKESK. This CDR3 has 14 amino acids. V lost 2 bases and J lost 6, with 13 bases in between. The CDR3 DNA follows: TGTGCCAGCAGCCAACAACAGGCGCCCAATGGCTACACCTTC. Protein: CASSQQQAPNGYTF.

The chain uses TRBV3-1 and TRBJ2-5; 11 nucleotides agree with TRBD2. V lost 2 bases to trimming and J lost 4 bases; unmatched junction nucleotides: 3. Germline-derived CDR1 and CDR2 are LGHDT and YNNKEL (reference sequence). The CDR3 contains 15 residues. The chain's CDR3 is CASSQTSGRGETQYF. The CDR3 nucleotides are TGTGCCAGCAGCCAAACTAGCGGGAGAGGAGAGACCCAGTACTTC.

A few counts support this clonotype. The rearrangement links TRBV5-1 to TRBJ2-1; 7 bases are shared with TRBD1. This CDR3 has 15 residues. CDR1 SGHRS and CDR2 YFSETQ come from the germline V gene. Trimming took 5 bases from V and 0 from J; bases not matched to a gene: 5. The CDR3 is CASRSTGDSYNEQFF. CDR3 bases: TGCGCCAGCAGGTCCACAGGGGACTCCTACAATGAGCAGTTCTTC.

This clonotype was seen a few times. The chain joins TRBV20-1 to TRBJ1-5; TRBD1 agrees at 8 bases. V gave up 4 bases and J gave up 2 bases; unmatched junction bases: 7. The CDR3 covers 15 residues. Germline CDR1 and CDR2: DFQATT and SNEGSKA (reference sequence). DNA of the CDR3: TGCAGTGCTATCATCAGGGGGCGAGGCAATCAGCCCCAGCATTTT. This translates into CSAIIRGRGNQPQHF.

V and J are TRBV6-2 or TRBV6-3 and TRBJ1-5; possible D gene TRBD1, 5 bases. The CDR3 sequence is 12 residues long. From germline, CDR1 is MNHEY and CDR2 SVGEGT. V was cut by 2 bases and J by 11 bases, with 10 bases left in between. CDR3 amino acids: CASSYGGEAQHF. CDR3 bases: TGTGCCAGCAGTTACGGGGGAGAAGCCCAGCATTTT.

Remarks on this clonotype: At one boundary the junction diverges from the germline segment, which might be a read error. The chain uses TRBV2 and TRBJ2-2, with TRBD1 identical over 7 bases. In germline, CDR1 is SNHLY, CDR2 FYNNEI. The CDR3 runs 17 residues. The CDR3 protein is CTSCLWGQPSNTGELFF. CDR3 coding DNA: TGTACCAGCTGCCTCTGGGGACAGCCCTCGAACACCGGGGAGCTGTTTTTT.